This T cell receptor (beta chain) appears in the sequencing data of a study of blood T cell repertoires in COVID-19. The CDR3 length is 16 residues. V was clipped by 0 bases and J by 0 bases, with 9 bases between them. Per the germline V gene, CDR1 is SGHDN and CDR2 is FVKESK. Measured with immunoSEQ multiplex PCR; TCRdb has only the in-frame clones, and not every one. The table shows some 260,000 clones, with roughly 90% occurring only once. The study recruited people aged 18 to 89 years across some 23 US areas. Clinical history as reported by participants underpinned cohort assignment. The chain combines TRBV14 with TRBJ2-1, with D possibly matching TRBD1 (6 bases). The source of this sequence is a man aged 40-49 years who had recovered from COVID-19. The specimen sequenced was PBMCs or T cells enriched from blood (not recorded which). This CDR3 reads CASSQDQGPSYNEQFF. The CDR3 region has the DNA TGTGCCAGCAGCCAAGATCAGGGGCCCTCCTACAATGAGCAGTTCTTC.